This TCR beta chain emerged from a study of blood T cell repertoires in COVID-19. Study information: PBMCs, B-cell-depleted T cells, or T cells were the source of the cDNA or gDNA that made up the material.

Produced via immunoSEQ multiplex PCR; TCRdb's table is partial and in-frame only. The table records hundreds of thousands of clones, approximately 86% of them present only once. The CDR3 runs to 16 residues. V lost 6 bases and J 2 bases, leaving 19 bases between the germline ends. Per the germline V gene, CDR1 is MNHEY and CDR2 is SVGAGI. The receptor's source is a middle-aged woman with acute COVID-19. The chain uses TRBV6-5 and TRBJ1-1, with a possible D match to TRBD1 (5 bases). Sequencing was done on a sample of PBMCs or T cells enriched from blood (not recorded which). The CDR3 is CASRYGPGIINTEAFF. The DNA for the CDR3 is TGTGCCAGCAGGTACGGCCCAGGGATTATTAACACTGAAGCTTTCTTT.